Presented here are 15 T cell receptor beta chains from one specimen sequenced in a study of cytomegalovirus exposure and HLA in healthy donors. With 60 Vbeta and 13 Jbeta primers, the PCR was carried out. Sequencing was performed with immunoSEQ multiplex PCR; in TCRdb, only in-frame clones are kept and a portion is missing. Of tens of thousands of clones listed, around 89% are singletons. Sample: PBMCs. The receptors come from a woman aged 25 to 39 in good health and CMV-seropositive.

This clone was counted only a few times. At one of its ends the junction is not consistent with the germline gene, which may arise from a read error. This rearrangement joins TRBV6-1 to TRBJ1-1; TRBD1 matches 11 bases. Germline loops: CDR1 MNHNS, CDR2 SASEGT. This CDR3 comprises 11 residues. The DNA of the CDR3 is TGTGCCAGCGGATTCTACGGGACAGGGGGTTTT. It translates to CASGFYGTGGF.

The chain uses TRBV5-1 and TRBJ2-1; tentative D call: TRBD1 (6 bases). Trimming took off 4 bases at V and 2 bases at J, with 19 bases between the two ends. The germline V gene has CDR1 SGHRS and CDR2 YFSETQ. CDR3 length equals 17 residues. CDR3 amino acids: CASSPSTDRLTYNEQFF. The DNA of the CDR3 is TGCGCCAGCAGCCCCTCGACCGACAGGTTGACCTACAATGAGCAGTTCTTC. The whole variable domain, filled in from reference TRBV5-1 and TRBJ2-1, reads KAGVTQTPRYLIKTRGQQVTLSCSPISGHRSVSWYQQTPGQGLQFLFEYFSETQRNKGNFPGRFSGRQFSNSRSEMNVSTLELGDSALYLCASSPSTDRLTYNEQFFGPGTRLTVL.

The CDR3 coding sequence is TGCAGCGTTGTGGGGCAGCTCTCTGGGGCCAACGTCCTGACTTTC. This codes for CSVVGQLSGANVLTF. This chain links TRBV29-1 with TRBJ2-6; tentatively, D is TRBD1 (5 bases). Trimming stripped 4 bases from V and 0 bases from J, with 10 bases between. This CDR3 spans 15 amino acids. The germline CDR1 and CDR2 sequences are SQVTM and ANQGSEA.

The chain is built from TRBV6-1 and TRBJ1-1; a possible D gene is TRBD1 (6 bases). This CDR3 spans 14 amino acids. The V and J ends lost 7 bases and 4 bases respectively, with 16 bases between them. CDR1 is MNHNS, CDR2 SASEGT, per germline. The CDR3 loop is CASKRRGAGTEAFF. In nucleotides, the CDR3 is TGTGCCAGCAAGCGCCGGGGGGCTGGCACTGAAGCTTTCTTT.

Here the CDR3 DNA reads TGTGCCAGTAGGGGGGGACCGGTCAATCAGCCCCAGCATTTT. Residues: CASRGGPVNQPQHF. V is TRBV19 and J is TRBJ1-5; tentative D call: TRBD1 (5 bases). CDR1 and CDR2 (germline): LNHDA, SQIVND (reference sequence). The CDR3 has 14 residues. V was shortened by 6 bases and J by 3 bases, with 12 bases between the two germline ends.

The chain employs TRBV5-1 and TRBJ2-1, with 7 bases that match TRBD2. Germline V gene lookup returns CDR1 SGHRS and CDR2 YFSETQ. This CDR3 contains 15 residues. V trimming: 4 bases; J trimming: 4 bases; junction bases outside the gene matches: 8. The CDR3 here is CASSKLANIYNEQFF. For the CDR3, the DNA is TGCGCCAGCAGCAAACTAGCGAACATATACAATGAGCAGTTCTTC.

The chain is built from TRBV5-4 and TRBJ2-7; 9 bases are a match to TRBD2. Germline V gene data show CDR1 as SGHNT and CDR2 as YYREEE (reference sequence). The CDR3 is made up of 15 amino acids. Unmatched junction bases numbered 9, after V lost 4 bases and J lost 4 bases. CDR3 region: CASSAGGSSPYEQYF. The CDR3 region has the DNA TGTGCCAGCAGCGCGGGGGGGAGCTCCCCTTACGAGCAGTACTTC.

This clone was detected a few times. J is TRBJ2-1 and V is TRBV2, with 10 bases identical to TRBD2. After removal of 4 bases from V and 8 bases from J, the junction contained 14 bases not matched to a gene. The germline CDR1 and CDR2 sequences are SNHLY and FYNNEI. The CDR3 loop spans 17 amino acids. The DNA for the CDR3 is TGTGCCAGCAGTGGTCCACCGGGACTAGCGAACGGGGATGAGCAGTTCTTC. The encoded protein is CASSGPPGLANGDEQFF.

The chain uses TRBV6-5 and TRBJ2-5; 8 positions match TRBD1. Germline-derived CDR1 and CDR2 are MNHEY and SVGAGI. This CDR3 region has 15 residues. V shed 5 bases and J 1 base; nucleotides not matched to a gene: 6. The DNA of the CDR3 is TGTGCCAGCAGTGCCGGACAGGGACTCCAAGAGACCCAGTACTTC. This translates into CASSAGQGLQETQYF.

This clone has only a few counts. This rearrangement joins TRBV5-1 to TRBJ2-5; 9 nucleotides agree with TRBD1. The germline V gene encodes CDR1 SGHRS and CDR2 YFSETQ. CDR3 length: 15 amino acids. V was clipped by 3 bases and J by 5 bases; unmatched bases: 8. CDR3 loop: CASSSVQGARETQYF. The DNA of the CDR3 is TGCGCCAGCAGCTCCGTACAGGGGGCGCGGGAGACCCAGTACTTC.

CDR3 DNA: TGCGCCAGCAGCCTAGGGGACAGGGGGGTGAATGAGCAGTTCTTC. This codes for CASSLGDRGVNEQFF. The chain recombines TRBV5-1 with TRBJ2-1, with 11 bases identical to TRBD1. Germline V lookup: CDR1 SGHRS, CDR2 YFSETQ. Germline trimming cut 4 bases from V and 7 bases from J; bases unmatched to any gene: 7. This CDR3 has 15 residues.

The CDR3 spells CASSLGQGDEKLFF. The CDR3, as DNA: TGTGCCAGCAGCCTTGGACAGGGAGATGAAAAACTGTTTTTT. J is TRBJ1-4 and V is TRBV7-9, with 8 nucleotides matching TRBD1. The germline V gene encodes CDR1 SEHNR and CDR2 FQNEAQ (reference sequence). V dropped 5 bases and J dropped 6; count of bases not matched to a gene: 5. There are 14 residues in the CDR3.

The rearrangement uses TRBV5-5 and TRBJ1-5; D not resolved. Trimming took 2 bases from V and 0 from J, leaving 3 bases between them. Germline V gene lookup returns CDR1 SGHKS and CDR2 YYEKEE (reference sequence). CDR3 length: 13 amino acids. This CDR3 is CASSLASNQPQHF. The CDR3 DNA reads TGTGCCAGCAGCTTAGCTAGCAATCAGCCCCAGCATTTT.

V and J are TRBV30 and TRBJ2-5, with D maybe TRBD2 (6 bases). Trimming pared 5 bases from V and 3 bases from J, leaving 13 bases between. CDR3 length: 13 amino acids. Germline V gene lookup returns CDR1 GTSNPN and CDR2 SVGIG (reference sequence). The CDR3 region has the DNA TGTGCCTGGGATCGGGACTTCGAAGAGACCCAGTACTTC. This sequence encodes CAWDRDFEETQYF.

This clone was found once. The chain joins TRBV27 to TRBJ1-5; 7 bases line up with TRBD1. After removal of 6 bases from V and 6 bases from J, the junction contained 8 bases not matched to a gene. The V gene's germline CDR1 is MNHEY and CDR2 SMNVEV (reference sequence). CDR3 size: 14 residues. CDR3 protein: CASRPGGFGQPQHF. DNA for the CDR3: TGTGCCAGCAGGCCAGGGGGGTTTGGTCAGCCCCAGCATTTT.